Listed here are 16 T cell receptor beta chains from one sample, sequenced in a study of synovial regulatory T cells in juvenile arthritis. Repertoires were generated with immunoSEQ multiplex PCR, while TCRdb's copy carries only in-frame clones and drops some. This sample's table has about 10,000 clones. Sequenced: Treg cells from blood. Specified subset: remaining (HLA-DR-negative) circulating blood Treg cells. The receptors come from a donor aged 2-35 years with juvenile idiopathic arthritis.

This chain joins TRBV6-1 and TRBJ1-2; no DNA is available, so the TRBD1 call from TCRdb remains unchecked. Germline V lookup: CDR1 MNHNS, CDR2 SASEGT. This CDR3 is 14 amino acids long. No DNA sequence is on record. The CDR3 here is CASRYGQGYYGYTF.

The rearrangement uses TRBV6-1 and TRBJ1-4. The germline V gene encodes CDR1 MNHNS and CDR2 SASEGT. The CDR3 totals 14 residues. The coding DNA is unavailable. The CDR3 sequence is CASSVGGLDEKLFF.

This chain uses TRBV11-2 with TRBJ2-3; with no DNA, the TCRdb D assignment of TRBD1 cannot be verified. CDR1 is SGHAT, CDR2 FQNNGV, per germline. The CDR3 has 14 amino acids. The record lacks a DNA sequence. The CDR3 is CASSLGTGLDTQYF.

V usage is TRBV5-6 and J usage is TRBJ2-7; the D gene TCRdb calls, TRBD1, cannot be checked with no DNA. CDR3 length equals 16 residues. DNA for this receptor is not on file. Looked up from germline, CDR1 is SGHDT and CDR2 is YYEEEE. CDR3 residues: CASSLVLTGSSYEQYF.

The chain joins TRBV4-1 to TRBJ2-1; as DNA is missing, the TRBD2 call by TCRdb cannot be tested. CDR1 is MGHRA and CDR2 is YSYEKL in the germline V gene. There are 17 residues in the CDR3. A DNA sequence was not provided. Here the CDR3 reads CASSQGSRSAARNEQFF.

The CDR3 protein is CASSAGQKNSPLHF. V gene TRBV5-1 combines with J gene TRBJ1-6; TCRdb's D call of TRBD1 is untestable without DNA. CDR3 length: 14 amino acids. No coding sequence is recorded. Germline V gives CDR1 SGHRS, CDR2 YFSETQ. The whole variable domain, remainder taken from reference TRBV5-1 and TRBJ1-6, is KAGVTQTPRYLIKTRGQQVTLSCSPISGHRSVSWYQQTPGQGLQFLFEYFSETQRNKGNFPGRFSGRQFSNSRSEMNVSTLELGDSALYLCASSAGQKNSPLHFGNGTRLTVT.

The rearrangement joins TRBV5-6 to TRBJ1-1. The germline V gene encodes CDR1 SGHDT and CDR2 YYEEEE. The length of the CDR3 is 12 residues. The nucleotide record is missing. CDR3 amino acids: CASSLRNTEAFF.

The chain combines TRBV12-2 with TRBJ1-2; TCRdb selects TRBD1, and the lack of DNA leaves this call unchecked. TRBV12-2 is a documented pseudogene. This CDR3 is built from 17 residues. The DNA sequence is not available. The chain's CDR3 is CASRHPPAATGVYGYTF.

The V and J genes are TRBV11-2 and TRBJ2-4; TCRdb outputs TRBD1, but without DNA this stays unchecked. The germline CDR1 and CDR2 sequences are SGHAT and FQNNGV. There are 17 residues in the CDR3. No DNA was logged. The CDR3 spells CASSLHPGTLAKNIQYF.

The J gene is TRBJ2-5, the V gene TRBV10-3; TCRdb picks TRBD2, but there is no DNA to check that call. The CDR3 totals 19 residues. No nucleotide data were recorded. CDR1 and CDR2 from the germline V gene are ENHRY and SYGVKD. CDR3: CAISDNRGTTSGWRETQYF.

The chain is built from TRBV5-1 and TRBJ1-6; without DNA, the TCRdb call of TRBD1 cannot be checked. The CDR3 totals 14 residues. No DNA accompanies this entry. Germline V gene lookup returns CDR1 SGHRS and CDR2 YFSETQ. The CDR3 sequence: CASRSTGNDSPLHF.

The V call is TRBV5-1, the J call TRBJ1-1; lacking DNA, the TRBD1 call made by TCRdb goes unchecked. This CDR3 is built from 13 residues. This entry has no DNA. Germline-derived CDR1 and CDR2 are SGHRS and YFSETQ. CDR3 region: CASSGGQGTEAFF.

The J gene is TRBJ1-2, the V gene TRBV12-5. This CDR3 is built from 13 residues. This entry has no DNA. CDR1 is LGHNT, CDR2 FRNRAP, per germline. The CDR3 here is CASGLVANYGYTF.

The chain employs TRBV4-1 and TRBJ2-3; TCRdb picks TRBD2, but there is no DNA to check that call. This CDR3 contains 16 residues. No DNA sequence is on record. Germline V CDR1 and CDR2: MGHRA, YSYEKL. CDR3 protein: CASSQEGSGGADTQYF.

This chain connects TRBV10-3 to TRBJ2-1; TCRdb reports TRBD2, a call that lacks DNA to check it against. The CDR3 consists of 16 residues. The protein alone is recorded here. In germline, CDR1 is ENHRY, CDR2 SYGVKD. This chain's CDR3 is CAIRLAGGLSNNEQFF.

The chain carries TRBV7-2 and TRBJ1-2. The CDR3 runs 14 residues. The DNA is unrecorded. CDR1 is SGHTA, CDR2 FQGNSA, per germline. The CDR3 is CASSLVSGGYGYTF.